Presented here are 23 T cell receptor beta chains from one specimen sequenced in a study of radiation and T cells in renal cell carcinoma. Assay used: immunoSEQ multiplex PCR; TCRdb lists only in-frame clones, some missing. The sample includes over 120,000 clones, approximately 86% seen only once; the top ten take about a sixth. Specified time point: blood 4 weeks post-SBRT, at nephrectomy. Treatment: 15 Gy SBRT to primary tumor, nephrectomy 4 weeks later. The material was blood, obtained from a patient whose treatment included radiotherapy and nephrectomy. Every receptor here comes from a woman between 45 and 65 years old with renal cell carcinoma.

DNA for the CDR3: TGCGCCAGCAGTGAGGGACTAGCGGGGGGCACAGATACGCAGTATTTT. Its translation: CASSEGLAGGTDTQYF. The chain recombines TRBV10-1 with TRBJ2-3, with 13 bases identical to TRBD2. V trimming: 2 bases; J trimming: 1 base; junction bases outside the gene matches: 0. The germline gives CDR1 WNHNN, CDR2 SYGVQD (reference sequence). CDR3 length equals 16 residues.

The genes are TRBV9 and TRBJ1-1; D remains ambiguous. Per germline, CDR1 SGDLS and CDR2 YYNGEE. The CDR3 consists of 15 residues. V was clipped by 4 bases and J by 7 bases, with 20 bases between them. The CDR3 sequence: CASSPIVVGSREAFF. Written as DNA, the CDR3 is TGTGCCAGCAGCCCTATAGTTGTAGGGAGCCGTGAAGCTTTCTTT.

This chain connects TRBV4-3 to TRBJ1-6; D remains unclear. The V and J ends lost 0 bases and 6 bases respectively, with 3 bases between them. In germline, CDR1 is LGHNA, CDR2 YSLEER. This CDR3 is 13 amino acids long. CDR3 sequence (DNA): TGCGCCAGCAGCCAAGACAGTAATTCACCCCTCCACTTT. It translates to CASSQDSNSPLHF.

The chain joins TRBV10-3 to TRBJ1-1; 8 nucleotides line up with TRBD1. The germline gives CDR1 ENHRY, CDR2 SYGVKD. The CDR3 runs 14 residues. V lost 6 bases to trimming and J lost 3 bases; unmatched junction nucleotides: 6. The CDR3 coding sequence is TGTGCCATCAGGGCCGACAGGGGACACACTGAAGCTTTCTTT. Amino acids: CAIRADRGHTEAFF.

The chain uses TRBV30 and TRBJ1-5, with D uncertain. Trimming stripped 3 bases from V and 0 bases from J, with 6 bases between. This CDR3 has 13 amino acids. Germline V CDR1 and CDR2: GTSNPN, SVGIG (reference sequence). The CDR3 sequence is CAWSSGSNQPQHF. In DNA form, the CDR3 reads TGTGCCTGGAGCTCGGGTAGCAATCAGCCCCAGCATTTT. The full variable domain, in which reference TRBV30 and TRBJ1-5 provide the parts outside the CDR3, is SQTIHQWPATLVQPVGSPLSLECTVEGTSNPNLYWYRQAAGRGLQLLFYSVGIGQISSEVPQNLSASRPQDRQFILSSKKLLLSDSGFYLCAWSSGSNQPQHFGDGTRLSIL.

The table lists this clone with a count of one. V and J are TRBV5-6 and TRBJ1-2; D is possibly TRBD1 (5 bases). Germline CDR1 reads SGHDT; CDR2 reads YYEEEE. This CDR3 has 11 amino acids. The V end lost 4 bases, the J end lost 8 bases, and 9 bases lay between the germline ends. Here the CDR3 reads CASSLTGGYTF. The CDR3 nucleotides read TGTGCCAGCAGCCTAACAGGAGGCTACACCTTC. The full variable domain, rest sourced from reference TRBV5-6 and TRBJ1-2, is DAGVTQSPTHLIKTRGQQVTLRCSPKSGHDTVSWYQQALGQGPQFIFQYYEEEERQRGNFPDRFSGHQFPNYSSELNVNALLLGDSALYLCASSLTGGYTFGSGTRLTVV.

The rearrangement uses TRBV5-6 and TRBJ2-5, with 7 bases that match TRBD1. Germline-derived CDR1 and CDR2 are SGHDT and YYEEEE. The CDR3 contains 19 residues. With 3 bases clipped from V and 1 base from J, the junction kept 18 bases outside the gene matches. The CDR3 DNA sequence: TGTGCCAGCAGCTCTCCGGGACAGCTCAACTCTGTGGGCCAAGAGACCCAGTACTTC. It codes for CASSSPGQLNSVGQETQYF.

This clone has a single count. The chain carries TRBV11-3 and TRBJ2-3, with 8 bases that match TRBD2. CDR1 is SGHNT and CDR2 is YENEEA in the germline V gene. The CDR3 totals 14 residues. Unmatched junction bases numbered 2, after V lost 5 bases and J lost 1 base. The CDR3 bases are TGTGCCAGCAGCGCGACTAGCGGCACAGATACGCAGTATTTT. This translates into CASSATSGTDTQYF.

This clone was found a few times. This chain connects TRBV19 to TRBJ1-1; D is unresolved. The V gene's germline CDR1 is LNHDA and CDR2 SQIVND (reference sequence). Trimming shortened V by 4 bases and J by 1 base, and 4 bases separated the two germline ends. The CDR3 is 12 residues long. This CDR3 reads CASSRRNTEAFF. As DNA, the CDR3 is TGTGCCAGTAGTAGGCGGAACACTGAAGCTTTCTTT.

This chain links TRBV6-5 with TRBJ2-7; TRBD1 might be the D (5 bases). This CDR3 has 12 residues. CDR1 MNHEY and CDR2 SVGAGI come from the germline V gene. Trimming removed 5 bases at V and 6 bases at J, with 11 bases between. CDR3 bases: TGTGCCAGCAGTCTACCAGGGCTCGAGCAGTACTTC. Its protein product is CASSLPGLEQYF.

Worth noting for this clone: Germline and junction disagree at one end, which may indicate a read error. CDR3 sequence: CASSLGQGSLLF. Here the CDR3 DNA reads TGTGCCAGCAGCTTGGGACAGGGTTCCCTACTCTTC. The V and J genes are TRBV7-2 and TRBJ1-2; 9 nucleotides line up with TRBD1. The CDR3 is 12 amino acids. CDR1 and CDR2 from the germline V gene are SGHTA and FQGNSA.

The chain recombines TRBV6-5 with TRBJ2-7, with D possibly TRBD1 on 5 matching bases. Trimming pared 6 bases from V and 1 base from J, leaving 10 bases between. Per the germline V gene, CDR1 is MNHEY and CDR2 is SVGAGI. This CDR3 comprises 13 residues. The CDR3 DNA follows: TGTGCCAGCAGGTGGGCAGGGTCCTACGAGCAGTACTTC. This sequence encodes CASRWAGSYEQYF.

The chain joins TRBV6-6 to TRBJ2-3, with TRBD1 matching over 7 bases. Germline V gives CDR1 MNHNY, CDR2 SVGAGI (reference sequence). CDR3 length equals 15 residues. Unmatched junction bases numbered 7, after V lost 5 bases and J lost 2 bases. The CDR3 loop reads CASSPPGQHTDTQYF. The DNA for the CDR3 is TGTGCCAGCAGTCCCCCGGGACAGCACACAGATACGCAGTATTTT.

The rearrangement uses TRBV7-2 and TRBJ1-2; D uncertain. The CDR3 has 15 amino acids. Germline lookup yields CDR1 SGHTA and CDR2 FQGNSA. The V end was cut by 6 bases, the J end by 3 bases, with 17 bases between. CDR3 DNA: TGTGCCAGCAGTAGTGGGCGCCCCGGGCACTATGGCTACACCTTC. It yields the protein CASSSGRPGHYGYTF.

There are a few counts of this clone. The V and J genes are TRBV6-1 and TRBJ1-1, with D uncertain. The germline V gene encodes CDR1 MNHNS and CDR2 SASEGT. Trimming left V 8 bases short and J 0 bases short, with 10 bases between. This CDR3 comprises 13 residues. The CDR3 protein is CASDISMNTEAFF. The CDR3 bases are TGTGCCAGCGATATTTCCATGAACACTGAAGCTTTCTTT.

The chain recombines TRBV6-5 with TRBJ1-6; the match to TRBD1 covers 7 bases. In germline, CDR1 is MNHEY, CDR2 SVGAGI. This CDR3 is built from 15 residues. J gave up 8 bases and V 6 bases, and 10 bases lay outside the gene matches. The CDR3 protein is CASSTGVGWYSPLHF. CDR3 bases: TGTGCCAGCAGCACAGGGGTTGGTTGGTATTCACCCCTCCACTTT.

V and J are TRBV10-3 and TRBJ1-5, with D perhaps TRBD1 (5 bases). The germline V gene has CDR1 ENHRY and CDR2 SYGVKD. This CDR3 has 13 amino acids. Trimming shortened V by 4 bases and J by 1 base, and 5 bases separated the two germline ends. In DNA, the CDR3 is TGTGCCATCAGTGGACAGAGCAATCAGCCCCAGCATTTT. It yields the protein CAISGQSNQPQHF.

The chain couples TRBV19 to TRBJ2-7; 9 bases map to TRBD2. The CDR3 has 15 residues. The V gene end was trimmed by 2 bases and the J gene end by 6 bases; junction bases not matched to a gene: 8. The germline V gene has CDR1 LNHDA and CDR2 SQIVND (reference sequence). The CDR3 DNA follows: TGTGCCAGTAGTATAACCTTAGCGGGAGCCTCCGAGCAGTACTTC. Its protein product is CASSITLAGASEQYF.

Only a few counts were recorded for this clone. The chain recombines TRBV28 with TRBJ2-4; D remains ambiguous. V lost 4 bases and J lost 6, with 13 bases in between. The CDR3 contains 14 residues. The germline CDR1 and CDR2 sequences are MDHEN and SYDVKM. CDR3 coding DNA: TGTGCCAGCAGTTCCCTAATTCAGGCAAACATTCAGTACTTC. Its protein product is CASSSLIQANIQYF.

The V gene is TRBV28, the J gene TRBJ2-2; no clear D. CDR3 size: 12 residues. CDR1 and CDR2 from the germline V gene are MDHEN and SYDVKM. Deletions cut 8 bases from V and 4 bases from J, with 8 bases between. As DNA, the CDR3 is TGTGCCAGCTCCCGAAGCACCGGGGAGCTGTTTTTT. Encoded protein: CASSRSTGELFF.

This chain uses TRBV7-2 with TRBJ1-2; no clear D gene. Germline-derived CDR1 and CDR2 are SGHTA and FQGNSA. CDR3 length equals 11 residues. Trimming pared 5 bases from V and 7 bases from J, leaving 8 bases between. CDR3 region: CASSQLGGYTF. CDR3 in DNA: TGTGCCAGCAGCCAATTGGGTGGCTACACCTTC. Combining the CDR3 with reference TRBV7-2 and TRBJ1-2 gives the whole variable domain GAGVSQSPSNKVTEKGKDVELRCDPISGHTALYWYRQSLGQGLEFLIYFQGNSAPDKSGLPSDRFSAERTGGSVSTLTIQRTQQEDSAVYLCASSQLGGYTFGSGTRLTVV.

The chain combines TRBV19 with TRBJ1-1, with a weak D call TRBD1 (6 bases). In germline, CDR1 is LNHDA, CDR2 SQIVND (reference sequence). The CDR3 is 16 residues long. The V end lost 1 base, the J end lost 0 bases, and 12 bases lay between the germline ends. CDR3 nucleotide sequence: TGTGCCAGTAGTATAGGGTACAGGGTTATGAACACTGAAGCTTTCTTT. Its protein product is CASSIGYRVMNTEAFF. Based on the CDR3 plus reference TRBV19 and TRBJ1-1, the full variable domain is DGGITQSPKYLFRKEGQNVTLSCEQNLNHDAMYWYRQDPGQGLRLIYYSQIVNDFQKGDIAEGYSVSREKKESFPLTVTSAQKNPTAFYLCASSIGYRVMNTEAFFGQGTRLTVV.

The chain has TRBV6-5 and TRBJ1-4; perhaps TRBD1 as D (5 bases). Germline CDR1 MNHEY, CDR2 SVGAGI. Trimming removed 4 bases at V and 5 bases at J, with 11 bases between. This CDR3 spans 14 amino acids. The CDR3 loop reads CASSFGAINEKLFF. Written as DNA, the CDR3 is TGTGCCAGCAGTTTCGGGGCTATAAATGAAAAACTGTTTTTT.